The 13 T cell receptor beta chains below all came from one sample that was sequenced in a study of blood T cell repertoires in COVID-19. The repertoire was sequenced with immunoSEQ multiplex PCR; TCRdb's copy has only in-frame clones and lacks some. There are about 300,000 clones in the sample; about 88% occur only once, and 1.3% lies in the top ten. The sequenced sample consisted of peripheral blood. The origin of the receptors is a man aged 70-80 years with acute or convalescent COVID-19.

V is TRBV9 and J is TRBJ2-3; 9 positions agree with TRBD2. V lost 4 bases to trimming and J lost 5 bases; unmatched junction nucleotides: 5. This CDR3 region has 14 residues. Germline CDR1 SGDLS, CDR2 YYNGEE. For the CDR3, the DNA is TGTGCCAGCAGCTCGAGCGGGGGGCGAGATACGCAGTATTTT. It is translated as CASSSSGGRDTQYF.

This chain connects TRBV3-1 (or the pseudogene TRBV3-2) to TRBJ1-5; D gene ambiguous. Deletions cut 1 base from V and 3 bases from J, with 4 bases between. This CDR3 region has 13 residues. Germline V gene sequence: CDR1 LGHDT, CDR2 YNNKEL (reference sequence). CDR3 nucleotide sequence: TGTGCCAGCAGCCAAGTCAACAATCAGCCCCAGCATTTT. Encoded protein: CASSQVNNQPQHF.

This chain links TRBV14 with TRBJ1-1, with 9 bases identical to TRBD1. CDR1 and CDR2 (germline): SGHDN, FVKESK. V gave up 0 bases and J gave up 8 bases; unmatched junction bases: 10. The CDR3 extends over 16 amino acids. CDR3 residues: CASSQEVGLDRGEAFF. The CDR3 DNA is TGTGCCAGCAGCCAAGAAGTTGGGTTGGACAGGGGCGAAGCTTTCTTT. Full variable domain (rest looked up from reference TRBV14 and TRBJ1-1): EAGVTQFPSHSVIEKGQTVTLRCDPISGHDNLYWYRRVMGKEIKFLLHFVKESKQDESGMPNNRFLAERTGGTYSTLKVQPAELEDSGVYFCASSQEVGLDRGEAFFGQGTRLTVV.

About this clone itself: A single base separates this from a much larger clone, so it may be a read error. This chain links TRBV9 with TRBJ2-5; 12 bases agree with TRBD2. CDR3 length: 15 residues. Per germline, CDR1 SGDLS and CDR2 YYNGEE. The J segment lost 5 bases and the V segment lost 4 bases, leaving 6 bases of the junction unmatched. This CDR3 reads CASSSLAGGRETQYF. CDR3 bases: TGTGCCAGCAGCTCCCTAGCGGGGGGGCGGGAGACCCAGTACTTC.

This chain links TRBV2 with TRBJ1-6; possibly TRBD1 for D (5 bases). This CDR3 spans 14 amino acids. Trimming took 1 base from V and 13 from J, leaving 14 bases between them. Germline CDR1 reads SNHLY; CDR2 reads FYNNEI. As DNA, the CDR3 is TGTGCCAGCAGTGAAGGAAGTGGACAAAATCCCCTCCACTTT. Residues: CASSEGSGQNPLHF.

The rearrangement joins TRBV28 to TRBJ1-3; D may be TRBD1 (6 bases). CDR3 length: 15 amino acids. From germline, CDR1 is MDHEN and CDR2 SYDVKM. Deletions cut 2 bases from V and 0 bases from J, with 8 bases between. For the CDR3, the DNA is TGTGCCAGCAGTTTAGGACAGAGCTCTGGAAACACCATATATTTT. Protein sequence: CASSLGQSSGNTIYF.

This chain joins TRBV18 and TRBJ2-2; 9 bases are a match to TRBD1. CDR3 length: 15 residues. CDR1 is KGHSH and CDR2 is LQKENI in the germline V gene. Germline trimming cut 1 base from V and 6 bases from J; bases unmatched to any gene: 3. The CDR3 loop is CASSPRTGAAGELFF. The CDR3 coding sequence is TGTGCCAGCTCACCACGGACAGGGGCGGCCGGGGAGCTGTTTTTT.

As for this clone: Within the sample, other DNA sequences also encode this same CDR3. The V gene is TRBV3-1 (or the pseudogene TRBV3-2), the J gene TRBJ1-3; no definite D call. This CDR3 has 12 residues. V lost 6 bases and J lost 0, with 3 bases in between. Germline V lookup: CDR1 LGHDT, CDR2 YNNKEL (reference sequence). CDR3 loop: CASRSSGNTIYF. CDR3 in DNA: TGTGCCAGCAGGAGCTCTGGAAACACCATATATTTT.

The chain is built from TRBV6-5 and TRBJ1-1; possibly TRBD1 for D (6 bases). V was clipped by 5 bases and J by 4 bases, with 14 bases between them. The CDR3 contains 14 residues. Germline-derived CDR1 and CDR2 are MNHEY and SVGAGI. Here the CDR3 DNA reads TGTGCCAGCAGTAGCGAGGGGGTGGGCACTGAAGCTTTCTTT. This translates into CASSSEGVGTEAFF.

This chain's CDR3 is CASSYTRFYEQYF. The CDR3 DNA reads TGTGCCAGCAGTTATACAAGATTCTACGAGCAGTACTTC. The V gene is TRBV6-2 or TRBV6-3, the J gene TRBJ2-7; D is unresolved. Germline V lookup: CDR1 MNHEY, CDR2 SVGEGT. The V and J ends lost 3 bases and 3 bases respectively, with 9 bases between them. The CDR3 consists of 13 residues.

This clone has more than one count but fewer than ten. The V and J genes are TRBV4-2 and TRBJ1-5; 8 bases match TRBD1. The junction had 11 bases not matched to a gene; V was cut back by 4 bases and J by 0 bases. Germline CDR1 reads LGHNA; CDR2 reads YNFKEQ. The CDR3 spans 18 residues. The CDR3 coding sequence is TGTGCCAGCAGCCGCTCCGGGACAGGTGGGAATAGCAATCAGCCCCAGCATTTT. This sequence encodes CASSRSGTGGNSNQPQHF.

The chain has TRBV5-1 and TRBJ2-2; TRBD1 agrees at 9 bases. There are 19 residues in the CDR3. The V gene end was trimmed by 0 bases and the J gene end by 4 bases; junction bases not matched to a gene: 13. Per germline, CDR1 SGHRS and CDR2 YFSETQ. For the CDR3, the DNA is TGCGCCAGCAGCTTGGCCTTGGACAGGGGCCACCCTCTCACCGGGGAGCTGTTTTTT. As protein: CASSLALDRGHPLTGELFF.

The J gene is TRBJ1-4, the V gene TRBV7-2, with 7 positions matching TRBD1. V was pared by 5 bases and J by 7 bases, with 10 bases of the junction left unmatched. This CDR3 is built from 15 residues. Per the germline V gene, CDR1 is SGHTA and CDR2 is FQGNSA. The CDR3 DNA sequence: TGTGCCAGCAGCCCTTTGGGGACAGTCGCTGAAAAACTGTTTTTT. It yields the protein CASSPLGTVAEKLFF.